This TCR beta chain was profiled in a study of CD8 T cells in ankylosing spondylitis. The study's findings and limits: Disease-associated clones were reportedly significantly overrepresented in matched ankylosing spondylitis synovial fluid. A TCR beta motif of fewer than ten highly homologous variants appeared characteristic of ankylosing spondylitis blood. Some motif variants were previously reported in reactive arthritis synovial fluid and blood.

The germline V gene encodes CDR1 MGHRA and CDR2 YSYEKL. The CDR3 runs to 17 residues. V dropped 0 bases and J dropped 1; count of bases not matched to a gene: 4. TCRdb recomputed calls from the 5' RACE reads with MiXCR, one row per CDR3 protein. The table records more than 600,000 distinct CDR3 sequences, roughly 19% of them present only once. A word on this clonotype: Its target is not known.

J is TRBJ2-1 and V is TRBV4-1; 9 bases match TRBD2. The receptor comes from a male donor with ankylosing spondylitis. Material: blood, either unsorted or a sorted T cell fraction (not recorded which). The CDR3 reads CASSQDRLAGSYNEQFF. In DNA form, the CDR3 reads TGCGCCAGCAGCCAAGATCGCCTAGCGGGGTCCTACAATGAGCAGTTCTTC.